The rows below give T cell receptor beta chains drawn from one sample of a study of T cells in Graves' hyperthyroidism and ophthalmopathy. TCRdb re-derived calls from the multiplex PCR reads in MiXCR, one entry per CDR3 protein. The data hold about 360,000 distinct CDR3 sequences, with roughly 25% observed a single time. The sequenced material came from blood. The receptors here all came from a man in his forties or fifties with Graves' hyperthyroidism. CDR3s include the opening cysteine and the closing phenylalanine or tryptophan. The order of the fields is CDR3 DNA, CDR3 protein, D gene, V gene, clone size, J gene. A D gene is named only where the DNA matches it firmly. Only part of the rows carry a size: once, few, many, or a class if the clone is expanded.

DNA: TGCAGTGCTAGGCCCCTTAGTTCCTACGAGCAGTACTTC
CDR3: CSARPLSSYEQYF
D: NA
V: TRBV20-1
size: NA
J: TRBJ2-7

DNA: TGCAGTGCCAATGCAGGGGGCATAGGTGCTTTCTTT
CDR3: CSANAGGIGAFF
D: TRBD1
V: TRBV20-1
size: NA
J: TRBJ1-1

DNA: TGTGCCAGCAGCTTAGCGAGCCAGCCCCAGCATTTT
CDR3: CASSLASQPQHF
D: NA
V: TRBV7-3
size: few
J: TRBJ1-5

DNA: TGTGCCAGCAGTACGGGGACTTCCACCTACGAGCAGTACTTC
CDR3: CASSTGTSTYEQYF
D: NA
V: TRBV6-1
size: few
J: TRBJ2-7

DNA: TGTGCCAGCAGCGCGCACCCTAACTATGGCTACACCTTC
CDR3: CASSAHPNYGYTF
D: NA
V: TRBV27
size: NA
J: TRBJ1-2

DNA: TGTGCCAGCAGTGCGAAGCAGGTCTACAATGAGCAGTTCTTC
CDR3: CASSAKQVYNEQFF
D: NA
V: TRBV27
size: many
J: TRBJ2-1

DNA: TGTGCCAGCAGTTACTCCTCTAGTCTCCAAGAGACCCAGTACTTC
CDR3: CASSYSSSLQETQYF
D: NA
V: TRBV6-5
size: many
J: TRBJ2-5

DNA: TGTGCCAGCAGCTTAATAACCAATGAGCAGTTCTTC
CDR3: CASSLITNEQFF
D: NA
V: TRBV7-2
size: NA
J: TRBJ2-1

DNA: TGTGCCAGTAGTATGGATGGCAGAGCTAACTATGGCTACACCTTC
CDR3: CASSMDGRANYGYTF
D: NA
V: TRBV19
size: NA
J: TRBJ1-2

DNA: TGCGCCAGCAGCCGTCTTACAGGACTCCAAGAGACCCAGTACTTC
CDR3: CASSRLTGLQETQYF
D: NA
V: TRBV5-1
size: few
J: TRBJ2-5

DNA: TGTGCCAGCAGTTTAAGTCGGAGTTACTACAATGAGCAGTTCTTC
CDR3: CASSLSRSYYNEQFF
D: NA
V: TRBV12-3/TRBV12-4
size: once
J: TRBJ2-1